The clone carrying this T cell receptor beta chain was detected a few times. Its antigen is currently unknown. The study sequenced cultured CD4+ T cell DNA using the Oncomine TCR Beta short-read assay. MiXCR, applied by TCRdb to the PCR reads, yields one record per CDR3 protein. Found here are 18,000 or so distinct CDR3 sequences, around 46% of them singletons; the top ten hold about 4%. Treatment specified: approximately nine-day PBMC culture with coronavirus spike peptide pools or control peptides (ViraFEST assay). This CDR3 is built from 14 residues. Germline V gene sequence: CDR1 MNHEY, CDR2 SVGAGI. With 4 bases removed from V and 3 bases from J, the gap between germline ends came to 12 bases. This entry is derived from a study of vaccination and CD4 T cells after COVID-19. Background on the study: Researchers treated cells with overlapping spike peptides taken from SARS-CoV-2, HCoV-NL63, HCoV-OC43 and HCoV-229E. Culture controls were given either a CEFX pool, an HIV-1 Nef pool, or no peptide. Study-wide findings and caveats: The great majority, 304 of 307 vaccine-specific clones, proved spike mono-reactive in convalescent patients. Median SARS-CoV-2-reactive clonotype numbers went up from around 20 to 38, but not significantly.

This specimen consisted of CD4+ T cells from blood, cultured in vitro, obtained before SARS-CoV-2 vaccination. The V call is TRBV6-5, the J call TRBJ1-1; D may be TRBD1 (5 bases). The TCR originated in a human donor who had recovered from COVID-19. CDR3 DNA sequence: TGTGCCAGCAGTTTGAGGGGTCGGGACACTGAAGCTTTCTTT. This gives the protein CASSLRGRDTEAFF.